These T cell receptor beta chains were read from a single sample in a study of identical twins. TCRdb fed the 5' RACE reads into MiXCR, producing one record per CDR3 protein. The sample contains fewer than 900,000 distinct CDR3 sequences, about 20% of which appear only once. The sample was also linked to a second study, of T cells expressing NK-cell markers.

Sequenced material: PBMCs. These TCRs come from a woman aged 18-29 years in good health. CDR3s include the opening cysteine and the closing phenylalanine or tryptophan. Each record gives: clone size, J gene, V gene, D gene, CDR3 DNA, CDR3 protein. D genes are given only for firm matches. Some rows mark clone size as missing; the rest say once, few, many or name a class of expanded clone.

abundance: few; j_gene: TRBJ2-7; v_gene: TRBV12-3/TRBV12-4; d_gene: TRBD1; CDR3nt: TGTGCCAGCAGCCCCAGTATGACAGGGAATGTCTACTTC; CDR3aa: CASSPSMTGNVYF
abundance: .; j_gene: TRBJ2-7; v_gene: TRBV27; d_gene: TRBD1; CDR3nt: TGTGCCAGCAGGACGACAGGGTGGGGTCGGGAGCAGTACTTC; CDR3aa: CASRTTGWGREQYF
abundance: .; j_gene: TRBJ1-1; v_gene: TRBV7-3; d_gene: .; CDR3nt: TGTGCCAGCAGGGTTGGTCTGATCACTGAAGCTTTCTTT; CDR3aa: CASRVGLITEAFF
abundance: .; j_gene: TRBJ2-7; v_gene: TRBV10-3; d_gene: TRBD2; CDR3nt: TGTGCCATCAGGGAGATGAAGATCGGGAGGATCTCCTACGAGCAGTACTTC; CDR3aa: CAIREMKIGRISYEQYF
abundance: .; j_gene: TRBJ2-1; v_gene: TRBV11-2; d_gene: TRBD2; CDR3nt: TGTGCCAGCAGCTCACAAGCCGGGACTAGCGCGACCGAGACGCAGTTCTTC; CDR3aa: CASSSQAGTSATETQFF
abundance: few; j_gene: TRBJ2-3; v_gene: TRBV5-1; d_gene: TRBD2; CDR3nt: TGCGCCAGCAGCCTGTACGTGGCGGGAGGATCCACAGATACGCAGTATTTT; CDR3aa: CASSLYVAGGSTDTQYF
abundance: .; j_gene: TRBJ2-7; v_gene: TRBV7-3; d_gene: .; CDR3nt: TGTGCCAGCAGCCCTGACAACACTTACGAGCAGTACTTC; CDR3aa: CASSPDNTYEQYF
abundance: many; j_gene: TRBJ2-7; v_gene: TRBV29-1; d_gene: .; CDR3nt: TGCAGCGTGCGGGACGGCTCCTACGAGCAGTACTTC; CDR3aa: CSVRDGSYEQYF
abundance: .; j_gene: TRBJ2-2; v_gene: TRBV6-5; d_gene: .; CDR3nt: TGTGCCAGCAGTTACTGGGGGGCAACCGGGGAGCTGTTTTTT; CDR3aa: CASSYWGATGELFF
abundance: .; j_gene: TRBJ2-3; v_gene: TRBV11-2; d_gene: TRBD2; CDR3nt: TGTGCCAGCAGCCGGAGGGCTAGACTAGCTGGTCGGTATTTT; CDR3aa: CASSRRARLAGRYF
abundance: few; j_gene: TRBJ1-2; v_gene: TRBV29-1; d_gene: .; CDR3nt: TGCAGCGTTGACCCCCAGGATAGCTATGGCTACACCTTC; CDR3aa: CSVDPQDSYGYTF
abundance: .; j_gene: TRBJ2-7; v_gene: TRBV20-1; d_gene: .; CDR3nt: TGCAGTGCTAGGCCGGGACGGACTATTACCCCCTCCTACGAGCAGTACTTC; CDR3aa: CSARPGRTITPSYEQYF
abundance: few; j_gene: TRBJ2-4; v_gene: TRBV30; d_gene: .; CDR3nt: TGTGCCTGGAGTGGATTTTCCGCCAAAAACATTCAGTACTTC; CDR3aa: CAWSGFSAKNIQYF
abundance: few; j_gene: TRBJ2-1; v_gene: TRBV20-1; d_gene: TRBD2; CDR3nt: TGCAGTGCTAGTTGGGGGGGAGCTAGCGGGGGGTCATACAATGAGCAGTTCTTC; CDR3aa: CSASWGGASGGSYNEQFF
abundance: few; j_gene: TRBJ1-2; v_gene: TRBV28; d_gene: .; CDR3nt: TGTGCCAGCAATCAGGCGGGCGGACCCTATGGCTACACCTTC; CDR3aa: CASNQAGGPYGYTF
abundance: .; j_gene: TRBJ1-1; v_gene: TRBV4-3; d_gene: .; CDR3nt: TGCGCCAGCAGCCAAGAATACAGGGACGAGGCTTTCTTT; CDR3aa: CASSQEYRDEAFF
abundance: few; j_gene: TRBJ2-1; v_gene: TRBV10-3; d_gene: TRBD1; CDR3nt: TGTGCCATCAGTGCCAACCGGACAGGGGTATACAATGAGCAGTTCTTC; CDR3aa: CAISANRTGVYNEQFF
abundance: .; j_gene: TRBJ2-7; v_gene: TRBV27; d_gene: TRBD1; CDR3nt: TGTGCCAGCAGTACAGGACAGGGAGGAAGCGAGCAGTACTTC; CDR3aa: CASSTGQGGSEQYF
abundance: .; j_gene: TRBJ2-7; v_gene: TRBV6-1; d_gene: .; CDR3nt: TGTGCCAGCAGTGAAAGGTCGACGCACTCCTACGAGCAGTACTTC; CDR3aa: CASSERSTHSYEQYF
abundance: few; j_gene: TRBJ2-1; v_gene: TRBV12-3/TRBV12-4; d_gene: .; CDR3nt: TGTGCCAGCAGTTTATTCACAGGGAGGGATTACAATGAGCAGTTCTTC; CDR3aa: CASSLFTGRDYNEQFF
abundance: .; j_gene: TRBJ2-5; v_gene: TRBV20-1; d_gene: TRBD1; CDR3nt: TGCAGTGCTAGAGAACCGGGCCCAGGGGGCTTC; CDR3aa: CSAREPGPGGF
abundance: .; j_gene: TRBJ2-1; v_gene: TRBV9; d_gene: .; CDR3nt: TGTGCCAGCAGCGCAAAAGGGCACAATGAGCAGTTCTTC; CDR3aa: CASSAKGHNEQFF
abundance: few; j_gene: TRBJ2-7; v_gene: TRBV5-1; d_gene: .; CDR3nt: TGCGCCAGCAGCTACGGCATCTCCTACGAGCAGTACTTC; CDR3aa: CASSYGISYEQYF
abundance: few; j_gene: TRBJ1-1; v_gene: TRBV24-1; d_gene: .; CDR3nt: TGTGCCACCAGTGATTATATCGGGGCGGCTTTCTTT; CDR3aa: CATSDYIGAAFF
abundance: .; j_gene: TRBJ2-3; v_gene: TRBV29-1; d_gene: .; CDR3nt: TGCAGCGTTGAAGGTCCGGAGATGGACAACACAGATACGCAGTATTTT; CDR3aa: CSVEGPEMDNTDTQYF
abundance: .; j_gene: TRBJ2-7; v_gene: TRBV29-1; d_gene: .; CDR3nt: TGCAGCGTTGGGAGGGACAGCCACGAGCAGTACTTC; CDR3aa: CSVGRDSHEQYF
abundance: .; j_gene: TRBJ2-1; v_gene: TRBV11-2; d_gene: TRBD2; CDR3nt: TGTGCCAGCAACCTGCGGGGGGTGGGACTAGCGGGAGATGAGCAGTTCTTC; CDR3aa: CASNLRGVGLAGDEQFF
abundance: .; j_gene: TRBJ2-7; v_gene: TRBV6-2/TRBV6-3; d_gene: TRBD2; CDR3nt: TGTGCCAGCAGTTACCTCGGGGGGGCCTCCTACGAGCAGTACTTC; CDR3aa: CASSYLGGASYEQYF
abundance: .; j_gene: TRBJ2-3; v_gene: TRBV14; d_gene: .; CDR3nt: TGTGCCAGCAGCCAAACAGGTGTTACGCAGTATTTT; CDR3aa: CASSQTGVTQYF
abundance: few; j_gene: TRBJ2-7; v_gene: TRBV4-1; d_gene: .; CDR3nt: TGCGCCAGCAGCCAAGATCAGGCGGTGACCTACGAGCAGTACTTC; CDR3aa: CASSQDQAVTYEQYF
abundance: .; j_gene: TRBJ1-2; v_gene: TRBV3-1; d_gene: .; CDR3nt: TGTGCCAGCAGCCACTCCCGGACGCTAAACTATGGCTACACCTTC; CDR3aa: CASSHSRTLNYGYTF
abundance: few; j_gene: TRBJ1-1; v_gene: TRBV4-1; d_gene: .; CDR3nt: TGCGCCAGCAGCCAAGCGGCCACAGGTAACACTGAAGCTTTCTTT; CDR3aa: CASSQAATGNTEAFF